This record looks at one TCR beta chain sequence and its context. What it binds is unknown. TCRdb processed the RT-PCR reads anew with MiXCR; each CDR3 protein has one entry. The data contain a few thousand distinct CDR3 sequences, about four fifths of them singletons. The data stem from a study of yellow fever vaccine responses in identical twins. CDR1 is PRHDT, CDR2 FYEKMQ, per germline (reference sequence). V was trimmed by 6 bases and J by 2 bases, leaving 9 bases between them. The CDR3 is made up of 13 amino acids. Overall study results and limits: A vaccine T cell response that seemed partly convergent and partly personalized was reported in twins.

The receptor comes from a young woman who received the yellow fever vaccine. The V and J genes are TRBV13 and TRBJ2-3, with a possible D match to TRBD1 (5 bases). The sequences come from T cells from blood (PBMCs), unsorted or a sorted subset (not recorded which), collected before or after yellow fever vaccination (not recorded which). The CDR3 DNA reads as TGTGCCAGCAGGTCGGACAACACAGATACGCAGTATTTT. Its translation: CASRSDNTDTQYF. The full variable domain, in which reference TRBV13 and TRBJ2-3 provide the parts outside the CDR3, is AAGVIQSPRHLIKEKRETATLKCYPIPRHDTVYWYQQGPGQDPQFLISFYEKMQSDKGSIPDRFSAQQFSDYHSELNMSSLELGDSALYFCASRSDNTDTQYFGPGTRLTVL.